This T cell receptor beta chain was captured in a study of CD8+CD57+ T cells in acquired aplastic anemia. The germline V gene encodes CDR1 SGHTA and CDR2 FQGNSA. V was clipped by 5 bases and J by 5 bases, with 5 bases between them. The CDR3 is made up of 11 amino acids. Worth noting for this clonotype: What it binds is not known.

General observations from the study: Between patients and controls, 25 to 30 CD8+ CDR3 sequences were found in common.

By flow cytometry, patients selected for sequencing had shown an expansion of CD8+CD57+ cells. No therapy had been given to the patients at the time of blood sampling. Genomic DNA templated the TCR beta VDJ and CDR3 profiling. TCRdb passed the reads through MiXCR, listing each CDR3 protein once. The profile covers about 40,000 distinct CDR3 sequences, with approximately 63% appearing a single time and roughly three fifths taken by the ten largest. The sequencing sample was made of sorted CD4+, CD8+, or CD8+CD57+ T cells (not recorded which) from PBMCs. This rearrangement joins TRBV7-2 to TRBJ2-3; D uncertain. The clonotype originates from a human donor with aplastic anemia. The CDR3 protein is CASSPVDTQYF. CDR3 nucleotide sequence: TGTGCCAGCAGCCCCGTAGATACGCAGTATTTT.